These 23 T cell receptor beta chains originate from one sample sequenced in a study of T-cell reconstitution after alpha-beta-depleted transplantation in children. Unique molecular identifiers were used to barcode this TCRbeta library. TCRdb re-called the PCR reads with MiXCR, one entry per CDR3 protein. The sample records some 290,000 distinct CDR3 sequences, more than 8% being singletons. Source: PBMCs from the stem cell graft donor, taken from the stem cell graft. These TCRs come from a human donor who donated a stem cell graft to a child with SCID.

This clonotype was counted many times. This chain joins TRBV5-6 and TRBJ2-7; no definite D call. Germline-derived CDR1 and CDR2 are SGHDT and YYEEEE. Between the trimmed V and J ends, which lost 0 bases and 2 bases, there was a span of 6 bases. The CDR3 spans 13 residues. The CDR3 spells CASSLATPYEQYF. CDR3 nucleotide sequence: TGTGCCAGCAGCTTGGCGACTCCCTACGAGCAGTACTTC.

V gene TRBV2 combines with J gene TRBJ2-7; 13 bases line up with TRBD2. CDR1 SNHLY and CDR2 FYNNEI come from the germline V gene. This CDR3 comprises 15 residues. Trimming at V came to 8 bases and at J to 3 bases, leaving 7 bases not matched to a gene. The chain's CDR3 is CASGGLAGKYYEQYF. The DNA for the CDR3 is TGTGCCAGCGGGGGACTAGCGGGGAAGTACTACGAGCAGTACTTC.

This clonotype has a handful of counts. The V call is TRBV5-5, the J call TRBJ2-5; D uncertain. The CDR3 is 15 residues long. Germline V CDR1 and CDR2: SGHKS, YYEKEE (reference sequence). Trimming left V 1 base short and J 2 bases short, with 12 bases between. In DNA form, the CDR3 reads TGTGCCAGCAGCTTGTCAACCGGACGACAAGAGACCCAGTACTTC. Amino acids: CASSLSTGRQETQYF.

This chain links TRBV7-2 with TRBJ2-1; possible D gene TRBD2, 7 bases. There are 13 residues in the CDR3. The V and J ends lost 5 bases and 6 bases respectively, with 11 bases between them. CDR1 is SGHTA, CDR2 FQGNSA, per germline. Written as DNA, the CDR3 is TGTGCCAGCAGCCTCCGGGGGGCCAATGAGCAGTTCTTC. Its protein is CASSLRGANEQFF.

Ten or more counts support this clonotype. This chain connects TRBV5-1 to TRBJ1-2; the D gene is possibly TRBD1 (6 bases). CDR1 is SGHRS, CDR2 YFSETQ, per germline. The V end lost 3 bases, the J end lost 2 bases, and 14 bases lay between the germline ends. The CDR3 spans 15 residues. The CDR3 spells CASSYTGTSNYGYTF. The CDR3 nucleotides read TGCGCCAGCAGCTATACTGGGACATCAAACTATGGCTACACCTTC.

The chain employs TRBV13 and TRBJ2-5; maybe TRBD1 (6 bases). Germline CDR1 reads PRHDT; CDR2 reads FYEKMQ (reference sequence). CDR3 length: 14 amino acids. The ends were cut back, 3 bases at V and 2 bases at J, with 10 bases in the middle. As DNA, the CDR3 is TGTGCCAGCAGCTTCGTCCAGGGGCAAGAGACCCAGTACTTC. This sequence encodes CASSFVQGQETQYF.

The chain's CDR3 is CASSPARVYTQYF. In DNA, the CDR3 is TGTGCCAGCAGCCCGGCGAGGGTATATACGCAGTATTTT. The rearrangement joins TRBV5-5 to TRBJ2-3; a weak D match, TRBD2 (5 bases). The ends were cut back, 4 bases at V and 7 bases at J, with 13 bases in the middle. Per the germline V gene, CDR1 is SGHKS and CDR2 is YYEKEE (reference sequence). CDR3 size: 13 residues.

This clonotype was seen more than once but under ten times. The DNA of the CDR3 is TGCGCCAGCTCGGGGGGGGCGGTGGACACTGAAGCTTTCTTT. It encodes CASSGGAVDTEAFF. V gene TRBV5-1 combines with J gene TRBJ1-1; D might be TRBD1 (6 bases). Germline CDR1 and CDR2: SGHRS and YFSETQ. The CDR3 is made up of 14 amino acids. V lost 7 bases and J lost 3, with 16 bases in between.

This clonotype was seen at least ten times. V and J are TRBV4-2 and TRBJ2-2, with D hard to call. The CDR3 loop spans 16 amino acids. Per germline, CDR1 LGHNA and CDR2 YNFKEQ. Trimming pared 0 bases from V and 1 base from J, leaving 9 bases between. The CDR3 protein is CASSQERQLNTGELFF. The DNA of the CDR3 is TGTGCCAGCAGCCAAGAGAGGCAGTTGAACACCGGGGAGCTGTTTTTT.

This clonotype was seen a few times. The V gene is TRBV27, the J gene TRBJ1-1, with D possibly matching TRBD1 (6 bases). V lost 2 bases to trimming and J lost 2 bases, with 12 bases between them. Germline V lookup: CDR1 MNHEY, CDR2 SMNVEV (reference sequence). This CDR3 has 15 residues. CDR3: CASSLRPGVNTEAFF. CDR3 nucleotide sequence: TGTGCCAGCAGTTTAAGGCCAGGGGTAAACACTGAAGCTTTCTTT.

The rearrangement joins TRBV20-1 to TRBJ2-7; D is perhaps TRBD1 (6 bases). The CDR3 contains 13 residues. Trimming cost V 5 bases and J 0 bases, with 11 bases left between them. Per germline, CDR1 DFQATT and CDR2 SNEGSKA (reference sequence). The CDR3 sequence: CSAVTGLSYEQYF. CDR3 coding DNA: TGCAGTGCTGTTACAGGGCTCTCCTACGAGCAGTACTTC.

The rearrangement uses TRBV5-1 and TRBJ2-1; D is perhaps TRBD2 (6 bases). V was cut by 4 bases and J by 0 bases, with 14 bases left in between. The V gene's germline CDR1 is SGHRS and CDR2 YFSETQ. CDR3 length equals 16 residues. CDR3 sequence: CASSMNSGDSYNEQFF. CDR3 DNA sequence: TGCGCCAGCAGCATGAATAGCGGCGACTCCTACAATGAGCAGTTCTTC.

V and J are TRBV6-1 and TRBJ2-4; D not resolved. Per germline, CDR1 MNHNS and CDR2 SASEGT. This CDR3 spans 11 amino acids. Deletions cut 6 bases from V and 5 bases from J, with 5 bases between. The CDR3 loop reads CASSAQNIQYF. The CDR3 DNA reads TGTGCCAGCAGCGCACAAAACATTCAGTACTTC.

This clonotype was seen at least ten times. The chain combines TRBV2 with TRBJ2-3; D not resolved. CDR1 SNHLY and CDR2 FYNNEI come from the germline V gene. The length of the CDR3 is 14 residues. The V end lost 4 bases, the J end lost 2 bases, and 10 bases lay between the germline ends. The CDR3 nucleotides are TGTGCCAGCAGTGGACTGGATAACACAGATACGCAGTATTTT. Protein product: CASSGLDNTDTQYF.

This clonotype has more than one count but fewer than ten. V and J are TRBV7-9 and TRBJ2-1, with D maybe TRBD1 (6 bases). The CDR3 covers 17 residues. The germline gives CDR1 SEHNR, CDR2 FQNEAQ (reference sequence). With 4 bases removed from V and 5 bases from J, the gap between germline ends came to 21 bases. For the CDR3, the DNA is TGTGCCAGCAGCTCCAGGAGGAACAGGGAGAGGGACAATGAGCAGTTCTTC. Its protein product is CASSSRRNRERDNEQFF.

This clonotype was counted between two and nine times. The chain is built from TRBV20-1 and TRBJ1-4; weak D call: TRBD1 (6 bases). V was clipped by 3 bases and J by 0 bases, with 11 bases between them. CDR3 length equals 15 residues. Germline V gives CDR1 DFQATT, CDR2 SNEGSKA (reference sequence). The CDR3 DNA reads TGCAGTGCTAGTCGCCGGACAGCAACTAATGAAAAACTGTTTTTT. It yields the protein CSASRRTATNEKLFF.

The chain joins TRBV5-1 to TRBJ2-3; 10 bases agree with TRBD2. There are 16 residues in the CDR3. Germline V CDR1 and CDR2: SGHRS, YFSETQ. Trimming removed 3 bases from V and 2 bases from J; junction bases left unmatched: 6. In DNA, the CDR3 is TGCGCCAGCAGCTCCCAGCGGGGGGGCCCCACAGATACGCAGTATTTT. The encoded protein is CASSSQRGGPTDTQYF.

The chain joins TRBV9 to TRBJ1-2; a possible D gene is TRBD1 (5 bases). There are 14 residues in the CDR3. The germline gives CDR1 SGDLS, CDR2 YYNGEE. Trimming took 4 bases from V and 5 from J, leaving 15 bases between them. CDR3 amino acids: CASSKGGDGYGYTF. The CDR3 nucleotides read TGTGCCAGCAGCAAGGGAGGGGACGGGTATGGCTACACCTTC.

This clonotype has a handful of counts. The V and J genes are TRBV11-2 and TRBJ2-1; 14 bases are a match to TRBD2. The CDR3 runs 17 residues. The junction had 7 bases not matched to a gene; V was cut back by 5 bases and J by 4 bases. In germline, CDR1 is SGHAT, CDR2 FQNNGV. CDR3 DNA sequence: TGTGCCAGCAGCCCCCCGGGACTAGCGGGGGCTTACAATGAGCAGTTCTTC. Residues: CASSPPGLAGAYNEQFF.

This clonotype was seen ten or more times. The chain joins TRBV10-3 to TRBJ2-1; the match to TRBD2 covers 13 bases. Germline V CDR1 and CDR2: ENHRY, SYGVKD. This CDR3 is built from 17 residues. J was trimmed by 8 bases and V by 4 bases; bases with no gene match: 11. CDR3 residues: CAISAGLAGAGVDEQFF. For the CDR3, the DNA is TGTGCCATCAGTGCCGGACTAGCGGGGGCGGGTGTGGATGAGCAGTTCTTC.

This clonotype was recorded at least ten times. The V gene is TRBV27, the J gene TRBJ2-2; possible D gene TRBD1, 6 bases. The CDR3 is 15 residues long. V lost 0 bases, J lost 6 bases, and 11 bases lay in between. Germline assignment: CDR1 MNHEY and CDR2 SMNVEV (reference sequence). Here the CDR3 DNA reads TGTGCCAGCAGTTTATCGGCCGACAGGTCCGGGGAGCTGTTTTTT. Translation: CASSLSADRSGELFF.

This clonotype was observed at least ten times. The genes are TRBV7-9 and TRBJ1-6, with no clear D. The V end was cut by 1 base, the J end by 9 bases, with 13 bases between. The CDR3 contains 15 residues. Germline CDR1 SEHNR, CDR2 FQNEAQ (reference sequence). The CDR3 sequence: CASSLGTGVGSPLHF. CDR3 sequence (DNA): TGTGCCAGCAGCTTAGGGACCGGGGTGGGTTCACCCCTCCACTTT.

The rearrangement links TRBV29-1 to TRBJ2-5; no clear D. In germline, CDR1 is SQVTM, CDR2 ANQGSEA. The CDR3 contains 13 residues. Between the trimmed V and J ends, which lost 0 bases and 3 bases, there was a span of 8 bases. This CDR3 is CSVEEGSKETQYF. For the CDR3, the DNA is TGCAGCGTTGAAGAGGGTTCCAAAGAGACCCAGTACTTC.